The 20 T cell receptor beta chains given below trace back to one sample, sequenced in a study of cytomegalovirus exposure and HLA in healthy donors. PCR primers comprised 60 Vbeta and 13 Jbeta primers. Assay: immunoSEQ multiplex PCR; the TCRdb copy retains only in-frame clones and omits some. The sample shows roughly 110,000 clones, over 75% of them seen only once. Sequenced sample: PBMCs. All receptors come from a woman in her thirties in good health and CMV-seropositive.

The rearrangement links TRBV13 to TRBJ2-5, with 7 nucleotides matching TRBD2. V shed 5 bases, J shed 3 bases, and the junction held 6 bases outside the gene matches. CDR3 length: 14 amino acids. The germline gives CDR1 PRHDT, CDR2 FYEKMQ (reference sequence). CDR3 in DNA: TGTGCCAGCAGCCTCGGACTAGAGGAAGAGACCCAGTACTTC. Protein: CASSLGLEEETQYF.

The CDR3 nucleotides read TGTGCCAGCAGCTTTACAGGACGCTACGAGCAGTACTTC. Translated, it gives CASSFTGRYEQYF. The chain is built from TRBV7-2 and TRBJ2-7, with D perhaps TRBD1 (5 bases). Germline V gives CDR1 SGHTA, CDR2 FQGNSA. Trimming took 3 bases from V and 3 from J, leaving 9 bases between them. This CDR3 is 13 amino acids long. Filled out from reference TRBV7-2 and TRBJ2-7, the complete variable domain reads GAGVSQSPSNKVTEKGKDVELRCDPISGHTALYWYRQSLGQGLEFLIYFQGNSAPDKSGLPSDRFSAERTGGSVSTLTIQRTQQEDSAVYLCASSFTGRYEQYFGPGTRLTVT.

V gene TRBV5-4 combines with J gene TRBJ1-6, with 8 bases matching TRBD1. Germline trimming cut 4 bases from V and 3 bases from J; bases unmatched to any gene: 9. This CDR3 is 17 amino acids long. Germline V CDR1 and CDR2: SGHNT, YYREEE (reference sequence). The CDR3 sequence: CASSGGQGGGYNSPLHF. CDR3 coding DNA: TGTGCCAGCAGCGGTGGACAGGGAGGGGGCTATAATTCACCCCTCCACTTT.

This chain connects TRBV29-1 to TRBJ1-1; unclear D gene. The V end was cut by 5 bases, the J end by 5 bases, with 15 bases between. There are 13 residues in the CDR3. Germline V gene lookup returns CDR1 SQVTM and CDR2 ANQGSEA. The CDR3 here is CSVSGTLGTEAFF. As DNA, the CDR3 is TGCAGCGTTAGCGGCACCTTGGGGACTGAAGCTTTCTTT.

V is TRBV5-1 and J is TRBJ1-1, with TRBD1 identical over 8 bases. The ends lost 4 bases at V and 4 bases at J; junction bases unmatched: 9. The germline V gene encodes CDR1 SGHRS and CDR2 YFSETQ. This CDR3 has 15 amino acids. CDR3 residues: CASSPGMTGATEAFF. The CDR3 region has the DNA TGCGCCAGCAGCCCGGGAATGACAGGGGCCACTGAAGCTTTCTTT.

This clone occurred a few times. This sequence joins TRBV13 and TRBJ2-5, with 8 bases aligning to TRBD2. The CDR3 totals 14 residues. After removal of 5 bases from V and 1 base from J, the junction contained 3 bases not matched to a gene. Germline CDR1 and CDR2: PRHDT and FYEKMQ (reference sequence). CDR3: CASSETSGQETQYF. In DNA, the CDR3 is TGTGCCAGCAGCGAAACTAGCGGCCAAGAGACCCAGTACTTC.

This clone was seen just once. One end of the junction varies from germline; a read error may be responsible. The same CDR3 can be traced to other DNA sequences in this sample. The V and J genes are TRBV15 and TRBJ1-4; D call uncertain. The CDR3 length is 17 residues. Germline assignment: CDR1 LNHNV and CDR2 YYDKDF (reference sequence). The CDR3, as DNA: TGTGCCACCAGCAGAGTCCGGGAAGCGGCAACTAATGAAAAGCTGTTTTTT. It specifies CATSRVREAATNEKLFF.

The chain is built from TRBV29-1 and TRBJ2-3; 7 bases map to TRBD1. The V gene end was trimmed by 5 bases and the J gene end by 3 bases; junction bases not matched to a gene: 8. The CDR3 totals 14 residues. Per germline, CDR1 SQVTM and CDR2 ANQGSEA. CDR3 residues: CSVWTGQGTDTQYF. In nucleotides, the CDR3 is TGCAGCGTTTGGACAGGCCAGGGAACAGATACGCAGTATTTT.

V and J are TRBV6-6 and TRBJ1-1; TRBD1 might be the D (6 bases). The CDR3 runs to 12 residues. From germline, CDR1 is MNHNY and CDR2 SVGAGI (reference sequence). V was trimmed by 4 bases and J by 4 bases, leaving 7 bases between them. The CDR3 coding sequence is TGTGCCAGCAGTTCACAGGGCACTGAAGCTTTCTTT. Amino acids: CASSSQGTEAFF.

The chain couples TRBV7-3 to TRBJ1-2; possibly TRBD1 for D (5 bases). Trimming removed 5 bases from V and 0 bases from J, with 10 bases in between. The CDR3 sequence is 14 residues long. Germline values: CDR1 SGHTA, CDR2 FQGTGA. The CDR3 here is CASSPTGANYGYTF. Written as DNA, the CDR3 is TGTGCCAGCAGCCCCACGGGGGCTAACTATGGCTACACCTTC.

The gene calls are TRBV9 and TRBJ1-2; D gene uncertain. V lost 4 bases and J lost 2, with 9 bases in between. Germline CDR1 is SGDLS and CDR2 is YYNGEE. CDR3 length: 13 amino acids. The CDR3 DNA reads as TGTGCCAGCAGCCCTATATTAAACTATGGCTACACCTTC. Translation gives CASSPILNYGYTF.

The chain has TRBV29-1 and TRBJ2-7; D is unclear. The CDR3 consists of 13 residues. Germline V lookup: CDR1 SQVTM, CDR2 ANQGSEA. Trimming removed 2 bases from V and 6 bases from J, with 14 bases in between. Written as DNA, the CDR3 is TGCAGCGTTGAACTTTCCAGTGTTGGCGAGCAGTACTTC. This encodes CSVELSSVGEQYF.

In this sample, this clone turned up a few times. The chain carries TRBV6-1 and TRBJ2-7; no definite D call. In germline, CDR1 is MNHNS, CDR2 SASEGT. The CDR3 is made up of 12 amino acids. The V and J ends lost 3 bases and 6 bases respectively, with 9 bases between them. CDR3 DNA: TGTGCCAGCAGTGAGCTATCCCGCGAGCAGTACTTC. Translated: CASSELSREQYF.

This clone was counted only a few times. The chain carries TRBV11-1 and TRBJ2-3; the D gene is possibly TRBD1 (5 bases). The length of the CDR3 is 15 residues. CDR1 and CDR2 (germline): SGHAT, FQDESV (reference sequence). With 1 base removed from V and 4 bases from J, the gap between germline ends came to 12 bases. The CDR3 loop reads CASSLGDGAADTQYF. CDR3 in DNA: TGTGCCAGCAGCTTAGGGGATGGGGCAGCAGATACGCAGTATTTT.

This chain uses TRBV30 with TRBJ1-5, with TRBD1 matching over 8 bases. CDR3 size: 13 residues. Germline CDR1 GTSNPN, CDR2 SVGIG (reference sequence). V dropped 0 bases and J dropped 7; count of bases not matched to a gene: 2. CDR3 nucleotide sequence: TGTGCCTGGAGTGTACAGGGGGGCCAGCCCCAGCATTTT. Encoded protein: CAWSVQGGQPQHF.

In its sample, this clone was seen a few times. This chain uses TRBV4-1 with TRBJ1-2; 7 bases are shared with TRBD1. Germline V gene data show CDR1 as MGHRA and CDR2 as YSYEKL. V shed 5 bases, J shed 4 bases, and the junction held 10 bases outside the gene matches. The CDR3 loop spans 15 amino acids. The CDR3 nucleotides read TGCGCCAGCAGCACAACGGGACAGAACTTCTATGGCTACACCTTC. It translates to CASSTTGQNFYGYTF.

This clone was counted only a few times. The J gene is TRBJ2-1, the V gene TRBV5-4; D is possibly TRBD2 (5 bases). CDR1 is SGHNT, CDR2 YYREEE, per germline (reference sequence). V lost 0 bases to trimming and J lost 9 bases, with 10 bases between them. This CDR3 contains 13 residues. DNA for the CDR3: TGTGCCAGCAGCTTGGGAGGGTTGTCTGAGCAGTTCTTC. Its translation: CASSLGGLSEQFF.

J is TRBJ2-3 and V is TRBV10-2; D is perhaps TRBD2 (6 bases). From germline, CDR1 is WSHSY and CDR2 SAAADI. CDR3 length equals 13 residues. Trimming removed 6 bases at V and 5 bases at J, with 12 bases between. CDR3 in DNA: TGCGCCAGCAGGACTAGTTGGGGAGATACGCAGTATTTT. Translating it yields CASRTSWGDTQYF.

The chain recombines TRBV15 with TRBJ2-7; D ambiguous. The CDR3 runs 16 residues. With 0 bases removed from V and 0 bases from J, the gap between germline ends came to 12 bases. The V gene's germline CDR1 is LNHNV and CDR2 YYDKDF (reference sequence). As DNA, the CDR3 is TGTGCCACCAGCAGAGATGGCGGAGAGGACTCCTACGAGCAGTACTTC. The encoded protein is CATSRDGGEDSYEQYF.

The gene calls are TRBV6-5 and TRBJ2-7; 9 positions match TRBD1. This CDR3 comprises 13 residues. Per the germline V gene, CDR1 is MNHEY and CDR2 is SVGAGI. The ends lost 5 bases at V and 1 base at J; junction bases unmatched: 0. CDR3 bases: TGTGCCAGCAGTGGGACAGGGTCCTACGAGCAGTACTTC. Translation: CASSGTGSYEQYF.